The clone carrying this T cell receptor (beta chain) was recorded once. Its antigen is undetermined. The authors loaded around 200 ng DNA, about 30,000 T cell genomes, into sorted-subset replicate PCRs. Method: immunoSEQ multiplex PCR; TCRdb's copy keeps in-frame clones and lacks some. The profile shows 1 million to 1.3 million clones, more than 75% of them singletons. This record belongs to a study of shared clonotypes between healthy human individuals. The CDR3 has 14 residues. The trim removed 5 bases at V and 4 bases at J, leaving 6 bases unmatched. Germline CDR1 SGDLS, CDR2 YYNGEE. Study results and limitations: Clonotype sharing among the donors was expected to vary with sequencing depth. Even with large depth, rarefaction showed that sorted-subset sequencing was incomplete.

This TCR was recovered from a man between 18 and 29 years old in good health. Some clones in this sample may be carry-over from other donors' samples. Sequencing input: memory CD4+ T cells from PBMCs. Subset denoted: CD45RA-negative fraction. The rearrangement uses TRBV9 and TRBJ1-3; 7 nucleotides agree with TRBD1. CDR3 sequence: CASSPTGRGNTIYF. CDR3 bases: TGTGCCAGCAGTCCGACAGGGCGGGGAAACACCATATATTTT.